These T cell receptor beta chains were read from a single sample in a study of T cells in Graves' hyperthyroidism and ophthalmopathy. A single record per CDR3 protein comes from TCRdb applying MiXCR to the multiplex PCR reads. The data contain approximately 700,000 distinct CDR3 sequences, less than 20% of them singletons. The specimen sequenced was blood. These receptors were collected from a man aged 18 to 29 with Graves' hyperthyroidism. CDR3s include the opening cysteine and the closing phenylalanine or tryptophan. The size of a clone is reported for some rows only, either as once, few or many, or as a class for expanded clones.

>many|TRBJ2-3|TRBV20-1
CSARDWRAGGLLSTDTQYF
>few|TRBJ2-7|TRBV20-1
CSAERWGPGGYEQYF
>many|TRBJ2-7|TRBV3-1
CASSQRNLRNYEQYF
>NA|TRBJ1-2|TRBV24-1
CATSDEDAVYGYTF
>NA|TRBJ1-4|TRBV19
CASSTTGGDEKLFF
>NA|TRBJ1-1|TRBV7-9
CASTPDTYTEAFF
>few|TRBJ2-3|TRBV20-1
CSARDPYRVPSGQDTQYF
>NA|TRBJ2-1|TRBV7-3
CASSPTYGGMRNEQFF
>NA|TRBJ1-1|TRBV6-1
CASSEAYRVILVNTEAFF
>NA|TRBJ2-3|TRBV14
CANSRFVGPDTQYF
>NA|TRBJ2-1|TRBV3-1
CASSETLLNEQFF
>many|TRBJ2-7|TRBV28
CASSLGVGRDYEQYF
>NA|TRBJ1-2|TRBV19
CASRSGAPGYGYTF
>NA|TRBJ2-7|TRBV24-1
CATSDFPPQARSYEQYF
>many|TRBJ1-1|TRBV18
CASSRQDTEAFF
>many|TRBJ2-5|TRBV18
CASSQGQERTQYF
>many|TRBJ2-5|TRBV5-8
CASRTIGLETQYF
>few|TRBJ2-7|TRBV28
CASSLRGPNEQYF
>NA|TRBJ1-5|TRBV6-1
CASKEQAGQPQHF
>once|TRBJ1-2|TRBV4-2
CASSQDGTGGFGYTF
>NA|TRBJ2-7|TRBV9
CASSSHLTSGRGEQYF
>few|TRBJ2-1|TRBV20-1
CSASPSGSYNEQFF
>many|TRBJ1-2|TRBV30
CAWSDKGPIYGYTF
>many|TRBJ2-3|TRBV2
CASMSIRGTDTQYF
>NA|TRBJ2-1|TRBV19
CASSISSGTYNEQFF
>many|TRBJ2-7|TRBV30
CAWTRGTSYEQYF
>few|TRBJ1-3|TRBV15
CATSDGSQAGGNTIYF
>NA|TRBJ1-3|TRBV29-1
CSVEVDNSGNTIYF
>few|TRBJ1-1|TRBV12-3/TRBV12-4
CASSLLGDNRVQAFF
>many|TRBJ2-1|TRBV7-9
CASTSATSGLYNEQFF
>NA|TRBJ2-3|TRBV18
CASSPLQGRTDTQYF